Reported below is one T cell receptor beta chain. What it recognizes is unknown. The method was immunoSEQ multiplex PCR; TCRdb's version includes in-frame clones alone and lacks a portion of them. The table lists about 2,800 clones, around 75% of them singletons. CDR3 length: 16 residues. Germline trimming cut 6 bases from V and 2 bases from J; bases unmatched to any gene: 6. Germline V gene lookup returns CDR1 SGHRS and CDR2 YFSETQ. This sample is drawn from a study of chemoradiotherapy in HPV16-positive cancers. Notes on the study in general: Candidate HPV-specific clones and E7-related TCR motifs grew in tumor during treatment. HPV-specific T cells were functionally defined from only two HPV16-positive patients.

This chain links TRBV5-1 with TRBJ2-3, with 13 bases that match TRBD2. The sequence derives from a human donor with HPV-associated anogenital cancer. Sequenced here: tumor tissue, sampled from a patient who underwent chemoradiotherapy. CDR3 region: CASTRTSGGYTDTQYF. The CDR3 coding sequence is TGCGCCAGCACCCGGACTAGCGGGGGCTACACAGATACGCAGTATTTT. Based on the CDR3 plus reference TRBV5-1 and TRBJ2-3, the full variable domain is KAGVTQTPRYLIKTRGQQVTLSCSPISGHRSVSWYQQTPGQGLQFLFEYFSETQRNKGNFPGRFSGRQFSNSRSEMNVSTLELGDSALYLCASTRTSGGYTDTQYFGPGTRLTVL.